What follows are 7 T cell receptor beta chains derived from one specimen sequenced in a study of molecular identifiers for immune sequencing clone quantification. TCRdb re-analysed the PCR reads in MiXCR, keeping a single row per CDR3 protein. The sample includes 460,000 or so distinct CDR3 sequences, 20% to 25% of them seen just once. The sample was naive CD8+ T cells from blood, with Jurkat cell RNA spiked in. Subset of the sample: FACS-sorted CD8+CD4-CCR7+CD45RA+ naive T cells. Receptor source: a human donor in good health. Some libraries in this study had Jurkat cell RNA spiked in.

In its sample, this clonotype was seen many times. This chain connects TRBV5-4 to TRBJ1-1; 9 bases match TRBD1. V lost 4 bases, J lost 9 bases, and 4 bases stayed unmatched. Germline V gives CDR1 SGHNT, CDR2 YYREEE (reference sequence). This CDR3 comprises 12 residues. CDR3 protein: CASSPGTGKAFF. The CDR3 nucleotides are TGTGCCAGCAGCCCGGGGACAGGGAAAGCTTTCTTT.

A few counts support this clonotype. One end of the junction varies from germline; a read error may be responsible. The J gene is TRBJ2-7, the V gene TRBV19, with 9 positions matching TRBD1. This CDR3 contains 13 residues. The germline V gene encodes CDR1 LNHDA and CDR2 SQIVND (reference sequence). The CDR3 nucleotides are TGTGCCAGTAGCATAGGACAGGGGAACGAGCAGTACTTC. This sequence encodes CASSIGQGNEQYF.

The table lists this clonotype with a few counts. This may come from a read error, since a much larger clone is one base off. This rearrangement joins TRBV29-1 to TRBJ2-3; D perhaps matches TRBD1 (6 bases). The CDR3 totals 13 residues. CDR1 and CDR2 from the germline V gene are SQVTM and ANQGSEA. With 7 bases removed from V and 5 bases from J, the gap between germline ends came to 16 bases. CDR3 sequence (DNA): TGCAGCGCCGTGAACAGGGTTCAAGATACGCAGTATTTT. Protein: CSAVNRVQDTQYF.

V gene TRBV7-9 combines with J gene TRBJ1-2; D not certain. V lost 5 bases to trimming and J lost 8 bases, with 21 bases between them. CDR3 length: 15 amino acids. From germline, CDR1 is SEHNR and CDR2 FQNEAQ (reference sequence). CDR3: CASSPIMDPQRGYTF. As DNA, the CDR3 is TGTGCCAGCAGCCCGATTATGGATCCTCAAAGGGGCTACACCTTC.

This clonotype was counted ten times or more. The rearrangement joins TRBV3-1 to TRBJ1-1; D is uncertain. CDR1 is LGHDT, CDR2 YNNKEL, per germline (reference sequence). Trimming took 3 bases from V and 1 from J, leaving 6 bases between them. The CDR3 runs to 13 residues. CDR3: CASSHGPNTEAFF. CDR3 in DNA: TGTGCCAGCAGCCATGGCCCGAACACTGAAGCTTTCTTT.

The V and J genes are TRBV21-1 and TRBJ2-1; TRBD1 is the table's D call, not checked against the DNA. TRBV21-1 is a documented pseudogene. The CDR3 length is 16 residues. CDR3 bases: TGTGCCAGCAGCGCCCGCCGGGACACCACCCCCAATGAGCAGTTCTTC. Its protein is CASSARRDTTPNEQFF.

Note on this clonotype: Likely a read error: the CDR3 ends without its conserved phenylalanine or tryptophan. CDR3: CASSSYTMGLSYEQYL. DNA for the CDR3: TGTGCCAGCAGCTCCTACACTATGGGACTTTCCTACGAGCAGTACCTC. The chain couples TRBV7-9 to TRBJ2-7; a possible D gene is TRBD2 (6 bases). Trimming removed 4 bases at V and 1 base at J, with 17 bases between. Germline V gene data show CDR1 as SEHNR and CDR2 as FQNEAQ (reference sequence). The CDR3 is 16 residues long.